The 30 T cell receptor beta chains presented below share a single source sample, sequenced in a study of glioma-infiltrating T cells. The iRepertoire nested amplicon-rescue multiplex PCR amplified TCR alpha and beta CDR3s from RNA. In TCRdb, the multiplex PCR reads were re-called with MiXCR into one record per CDR3 protein. This table holds around 120,000 distinct CDR3 sequences, 24% found once. The sample taken for sequencing was glioma tissue, nonneoplastic brain tissue, or PBMCs (not recorded which). The receptors come from a human donor with low-grade glioma or glioblastoma, undergoing nonglioma brain surgery, or in good health (not recorded which).

Details on this clonotype: This may arise from a read error, as a much more abundant clone is one base away. V and J are TRBV6-2 or TRBV6-3 and TRBJ2-5, with D perhaps TRBD1 (6 bases). The CDR3 is 16 residues long. Trimming took 2 bases from V and 4 from J, leaving 17 bases between them. The germline gives CDR1 MNHEY, CDR2 SVGEGT. The CDR3 sequence is CASSYLGAGFGETQYF. CDR3 DNA: TGTGCCAGCAGTTACCTGGGGGCAGGCTTTGGAGAGACCCAGTACTTC.

This clonotype was detected ten times or more. The V and J genes are TRBV20-1 and TRBJ1-5, with no clear D. Germline V gene data show CDR1 as DFQATT and CDR2 as SNEGSKA (reference sequence). The CDR3 spans 15 residues. Trimming left V 1 base short and J 2 bases short, with 12 bases between. CDR3 sequence reads: CSARGRVDGNQPQHF. In nucleotides, the CDR3 is TGCAGTGCTAGAGGGCGGGTAGACGGCAATCAGCCCCAGCATTTT.

In its sample, this clonotype was seen a few times. The V and J genes are TRBV7-3 and TRBJ2-3; D remains unclear. This CDR3 region has 14 residues. Trimming removed 2 bases at V and 1 base at J, with 7 bases between. CDR1 is SGHTA, CDR2 FQGTGA, per germline. The CDR3 nucleotides read TGTGCCAGCAGCTTAGATCCCCGCACAGATACGCAGTATTTT. As protein: CASSLDPRTDTQYF.

The rearrangement uses TRBV6-1 and TRBJ2-7; 7 bases fit TRBD1. In germline, CDR1 is MNHNS, CDR2 SASEGT. V trimming: 10 bases; J trimming: 3 bases; junction bases outside the gene matches: 6. The CDR3 has 12 amino acids. The CDR3 protein is CATGAGGYEQYV. CDR3 bases: TGTGCCACCGGAGCAGGGGGCTACGAGCAGTACGTC.

The chain carries TRBV11-2 and TRBJ2-2; D uncertain. The germline V gene encodes CDR1 SGHAT and CDR2 FQNNGV. This CDR3 has 14 residues. Deletions cut 5 bases from V and 7 bases from J, with 14 bases between. CDR3 sequence: CASSLGRTVGELFF. For the CDR3, the DNA is TGTGCCAGCAGCCTGGGTCGAACGGTCGGGGAGCTGTTTTTT.

V usage is TRBV6-1 and J usage is TRBJ2-7, with TRBD2 matching 9 bases. From germline, CDR1 is MNHNS and CDR2 SASEGT. The CDR3 runs 16 residues. The CDR3 DNA follows: TGTGCCAGCAGACCGACTATAGCGGGGGCCACCTACGAGCAGTGCGTC. This translates into CASRPTIAGATYEQCV.

In this sample, this clonotype turned up a few times. The J gene is TRBJ1-2, the V gene TRBV7-2; no firm D call. Germline V gene data show CDR1 as SGHTA and CDR2 as FQGNSA. This CDR3 is built from 15 residues. Trimming removed 1 base from V and 3 bases from J, with 12 bases in between. The CDR3 nucleotides read TGTGCCAGCAGCTTAGGCGTCAGTTCGGACTATGGCTACACCTTC. Encoded protein: CASSLGVSSDYGYTF.

This clonotype was recorded a few times. The chain employs TRBV6-4 and TRBJ2-2; D remains unclear. This CDR3 comprises 14 residues. Germline V CDR1 and CDR2: MRHNA, SNTAGT. V was shortened by 3 bases and J by 2 bases, with 7 bases between the two germline ends. The CDR3 protein is CASSERYNTGELFF. The CDR3 coding sequence is TGTGCCAGCAGTGAGAGGTACAACACCGGGGAGCTGTTTTTT.

This clonotype was seen repeatedly, ten times or more. The V call is TRBV6-2 or TRBV6-3, the J call TRBJ2-3; 7 bases map to TRBD2. The J segment lost 0 bases and the V segment lost 0 bases, leaving 3 bases of the junction unmatched. The CDR3 sequence is 16 residues long. Germline CDR1 reads MNHEY; CDR2 reads SVGEGT. The DNA for the CDR3 is TGTGCCAGCAGTTACTCGGCGGGGGATAGCACAGATACGCAGTATTTT. Residues: CASSYSAGDSTDTQYF.

In its sample, this clonotype was seen many times. The chain recombines TRBV7-2 with TRBJ2-1, with 11 nucleotides matching TRBD2. The ends lost 0 bases at V and 4 bases at J; junction bases unmatched: 5. From germline, CDR1 is SGHTA and CDR2 FQGNSA. The CDR3 runs to 17 residues. Here the CDR3 reads CASSLALLAGGYNEQFF. The CDR3 bases are TGTGCCAGCAGCTTAGCCTTGCTAGCGGGGGGATACAATGAGCAGTTCTTC.

As to this clonotype: The junction and the germline gene differ at one end; a read error may be behind it. CDR3 coding DNA: TGCCCCAGCAGCCCTCTCAGAGAGGGGGCTATATTTCAAGAGACCCAGTACTTC. Protein product: CPSSPLREGAIFQETQYF. The V and J genes are TRBV4-1 and TRBJ2-5; TRBD1 agrees at 7 bases. Germline CDR1 MGHRA, CDR2 YSYEKL. This CDR3 has 18 residues.

The gene calls are TRBV20-1 and TRBJ2-5, with 10 bases identical to TRBD2. The CDR3 has 17 residues. CDR1 DFQATT and CDR2 SNEGSKA come from the germline V gene (reference sequence). The V gene end was trimmed by 0 bases and the J gene end by 4 bases; junction bases not matched to a gene: 11. CDR3 DNA: TGCAGTGCTAGAGATTTTGAACTAGCGGGGACGACAGAGACCCAGTACTTC. Translating it yields CSARDFELAGTTETQYF.

This clonotype showed up many times. The genes are TRBV15 and TRBJ2-1, with D perhaps matching TRBD2 (5 bases). CDR3 length: 14 amino acids. V was shortened by 0 bases and J by 7 bases, with 10 bases between the two germline ends. Germline V lookup: CDR1 LNHNV, CDR2 YYDKDF (reference sequence). The CDR3 nucleotides read TGTGCCACCAGCAGAGATGGTAGAGGGAATGAGCAGTTCTTC. It is translated as CATSRDGRGNEQFF.

Turning to this clonotype: A read error may explain this, as a much larger clone is one base away. The CDR3 spells CASSSLTSLDTQYF. CDR3 nucleotide sequence: TGTGCCAGCAGCTCTCTGACTAGTTTGGATACGCAGTATTTT. The gene calls are TRBV2 and TRBJ2-3; a weak D match, TRBD2 (6 bases). CDR1 is SNHLY, CDR2 FYNNEI, per germline. Trimming took 6 bases from V and 6 from J, leaving 16 bases between them. This CDR3 is built from 14 residues.

The chain recombines TRBV9 with TRBJ2-7; unclear D gene. The CDR3 loop spans 13 amino acids. The germline gives CDR1 SGDLS, CDR2 YYNGEE. Trimming removed 2 bases from V and 6 bases from J, with 12 bases in between. The CDR3 bases are TGTGCCAGCAGCGTGGGCCTAACCGGCGAGCAGTACGTC. It specifies CASSVGLTGEQYV.

The CDR3 sequence is CASSSRTGRLGGQPQHF. CDR3 in DNA: TGTGCCAGCAGTTCAAGAACAGGGCGCTTGGGGGGTCAGCCCCAGCATTTT. The chain combines TRBV6-1 with TRBJ1-5; tentatively, D is TRBD1 (6 bases). The ends were cut back, 5 bases at V and 6 bases at J, with 23 bases in the middle. The CDR3 runs to 17 residues. Per the germline V gene, CDR1 is MNHNS and CDR2 is SASEGT.

The chain recombines TRBV11-2 with TRBJ1-2; 11 bases match TRBD1. CDR1 SGHAT and CDR2 FQNNGV come from the germline V gene. The CDR3 is made up of 13 amino acids. The V segment lost 4 bases and the J segment 13 bases; nucleotides outside the gene matches: 8. The CDR3 spells CASSSNRDRGSTF. The CDR3 DNA sequence: TGTGCCAGCAGCTCCAACCGGGACAGGGGGTCCACCTTC.

This clonotype was seen only once. The CDR3 bases are TGTGCCAGCAGCCAACCCCTCCGTTTTCTTGACGAGCAGTACGTC. As protein: CASSQPLRFLDEQYV. The chain links TRBV3-1 to TRBJ2-7; D remains unclear. The CDR3 is made up of 15 amino acids. Looked up from germline, CDR1 is LGHDT and CDR2 is YNNKEL (reference sequence). The germline V and J ends were trimmed by 2 bases and 5 bases, with 16 bases remaining between them.

The CDR3 loop is CASSDWGNTEAFF. DNA for the CDR3: TGTGCCAGCAGTGACTGGGGAAACACTGAAGCTTTCTTT. The chain employs TRBV2 and TRBJ1-1; D remains ambiguous. CDR1 is SNHLY, CDR2 FYNNEI, per germline. There are 13 residues in the CDR3. V was pared by 3 bases and J by 2 bases, with 7 bases between.

The chain is built from TRBV20-1 and TRBJ1-5; D gene uncertain. The germline gives CDR1 DFQATT, CDR2 SNEGSKA (reference sequence). The CDR3 totals 14 residues. The germline V and J ends were trimmed by 5 bases and 2 bases, with 13 bases remaining between them. CDR3 sequence (DNA): TGCAGTGCTCAGTCAGGCGTGGGCAATCAGCCCCAGCATTTT. Translated: CSAQSGVGNQPQHF.

This clonotype was seen many times. The V call is TRBV7-6, the J call TRBJ2-1; no reliable D call. The CDR3 runs to 15 residues. Between the trimmed V and J ends, which lost 1 base and 6 bases, there was a span of 13 bases. The V gene's germline CDR1 is SGHVS and CDR2 FNYEAQ. CDR3: CASSLDPSRFNEQFF. Written as DNA, the CDR3 is TGTGCCAGCAGCTTAGATCCCAGTCGTTTCAATGAGCAGTTCTTC.

This clonotype was recorded at least ten times. The chain uses TRBV6-6 and TRBJ2-5; D unclear. The CDR3 consists of 13 residues. V was clipped by 0 bases and J by 7 bases, with 9 bases between them. Per germline, CDR1 MNHNY and CDR2 SVGAGI (reference sequence). This CDR3 reads CASSYSQAGTQYF. The CDR3 region has the DNA TGTGCCAGCAGTTACTCGCAAGCAGGGACCCAGTACTTC.

The J gene is TRBJ1-2, the V gene TRBV4-1; maybe TRBD1 (5 bases). The V gene lost 0 bases and the J gene lost 0 bases, with 8 bases spanning the gap. The CDR3 consists of 15 residues. Per the germline V gene, CDR1 is MGHRA and CDR2 is YSYEKL. The CDR3 DNA is TGCGCCAGCAGCCAAGACAGGGAAACTAACTATGGCTACACCTTC. Residues: CASSQDRETNYGYTF.

Here the CDR3 DNA reads TGCGCCAGCAGTGAAGGATCAGGGAGTAGCACAGATACGCAGTATTTT. Protein sequence: CASSEGSGSSTDTQYF. The chain employs TRBV10-2 and TRBJ2-3; D may match TRBD1 or TRBD2 (5 bases each). This CDR3 has 16 residues. Deletions cut 3 bases from V and 0 bases from J, with 13 bases between. The V gene's germline CDR1 is WSHSY and CDR2 SAAADI.

The chain couples TRBV2 to TRBJ1-1, with 10 nucleotides matching TRBD1. The CDR3 covers 18 residues. Germline CDR1 is SNHLY and CDR2 is FYNNEI. With V trimmed by 10 bases and J by 4 bases, 21 bases remained unmatched. The CDR3 sequence is CATQEDPGTGVGITEAFF. CDR3 DNA: TGTGCCACCCAAGAGGACCCCGGGACAGGGGTCGGTATCACTGAAGCTTTCTTT.

This clonotype was observed a few times. This chain uses TRBV14 with TRBJ2-1; 7 nucleotides match TRBD2. J gave up 4 bases and V 1 base, and 7 bases lay outside the gene matches. The CDR3 is made up of 16 amino acids. In germline, CDR1 is SGHDN, CDR2 FVKESK. CDR3 DNA sequence: TGTGCCAGCAGCCAAGGTATAGCGGGCCAGTACAATGAGCAGTTCTTC. Translated, it gives CASSQGIAGQYNEQFF.

The chain couples TRBV19 to TRBJ1-1, with D unclear. The CDR3 consists of 15 residues. Per the germline V gene, CDR1 is LNHDA and CDR2 is SQIVND (reference sequence). Deletions cut 3 bases from V and 4 bases from J, with 15 bases between. CDR3 residues: CASSIGSSAGTEAFF. In DNA, the CDR3 is TGTGCCAGTAGTATCGGGTCGTCGGCGGGCACTGAAGCTTTCTTT.

To note about this clonotype: The junction departs from the called germline gene at one end, perhaps through a read error. The CDR3 nucleotides read TGTGCCAGTTCCTACCGGGCCCCATTT. Amino acid sequence: CASSYRAPF. This sequence joins TRBV19 and TRBJ1-1; D ambiguous. The length of the CDR3 is 9 residues. Germline V gives CDR1 LNHDA, CDR2 SQIVND (reference sequence).

This clonotype was seen a handful of times. This chain connects TRBV6-6 to TRBJ1-5; no clear D. The germline V gene has CDR1 MNHNY and CDR2 SVGAGI (reference sequence). Trimming stripped 2 bases from V and 3 bases from J, with 11 bases between. The CDR3 contains 15 residues. CDR3 protein: CASSYGLVPNQPQHF. The CDR3 nucleotides read TGTGCCAGCAGTTACGGCTTGGTCCCCAATCAGCCCCAGCATTTT.

A remark on this clonotype: A much larger clone lies one base from this, so it may be a read error. CDR3 bases: TGCAGTGCTAGAGATCTGGCAGGGGGAGGCACTGAAGCTTCCTTT. The encoded protein is CSARDLAGGGTEASF. This chain uses TRBV20-1 with TRBJ1-1, with 7 bases fitting TRBD1. The CDR3 totals 15 residues. Germline CDR1 is DFQATT and CDR2 is SNEGSKA (reference sequence).